The text below deals with one T cell receptor beta chain. This entry belongs to a study of OX40 agonist ivuxolimab in advanced cancers. Method: immunoSEQ multiplex PCR; TCRdb's copy keeps in-frame clones and lacks some. The data hold around 69,000 clones, with about 88% observed a single time. The V and J ends lost 3 bases and 4 bases, in that order; junction bases with no gene match: 10. Germline V CDR1 and CDR2: SGHTA, FQGNSA. The CDR3 has 16 amino acids. J is TRBJ2-5 and V is TRBV7-2; TRBD2 agrees at 8 bases. This TCR derives from an adult with an advanced solid tumor such as melanoma, head and neck, liver or kidney cancer. This sample comprised CD4+ or CD8+ T cells sorted from blood, obtained in a trial of the OX40 agonist ivuxolimab. CDR3 amino acids: CASSFGASGSGETQYF. The CDR3 DNA sequence: TGTGCCAGCAGCTTCGGGGCAAGCGGGAGTGGAGAGACCCAGTACTTC.